The T cell receptor beta chain described here comes from a study of cytomegalovirus exposure and HLA in healthy donors. It was with 60 Vbeta and 13 Jbeta primers that the PCR ran. Measured with immunoSEQ multiplex PCR; TCRdb has only the in-frame clones, and not every one. In the table there are approximately 110,000 clones, roughly 71% of which are singletons. Turning to this clone: The antigen is unknown.

CDR1 is SGHNT and CDR2 is YYREEE in the germline V gene (reference sequence). V shed 5 bases and J shed 0 bases, with 18 bases lying between them. The CDR3 has 17 amino acids. Study-wide results and limits: Most observed TCR sequences were rare, whereas some public TCRs were detected in many donors. As a later analysis showed, a missense DCLRE1C variant was linked to trimming of TCR beta V- and J-genes. Within an earlier analysis, most TCR beta V segments proved productive either about 90% or about 30% of the time.

The TCR originated in a woman between 50 and 59 years old in good health and CMV-seropositive. The specimen sequenced was PBMCs. The rearrangement uses TRBV5-4 and TRBJ2-1; the D gene is possibly TRBD1 (5 bases). The CDR3 protein is CASSWTLDTHSYNEQFF. DNA for the CDR3: TGTGCCAGCAGTTGGACCTTGGACACCCACTCCTACAATGAGCAGTTCTTC. Complete variable domain (other parts from reference TRBV5-4 and TRBJ2-1): ETGVTQSPTHLIKTRGQQVTLRCSSQSGHNTVSWYQQALGQGPQFIFQYYREEENGRGNFPPRFSGLQFPNYSSELNVNALELDDSALYLCASSWTLDTHSYNEQFFGPGTRLTVL.